This T cell receptor beta chain was obtained from a study of human T cells and chemical hapten exposure. Overall study: Across samples, TCR yields varied, mostly owing to small differences in pooled library volumes.

This CDR3 has 13 residues. Germline V gene data show CDR1 as SQVTM and CDR2 as ANQGSEA. Trimming cost V 7 bases and J 5 bases; bases outside gene matches: 9. Time point reported: patch test 1, 2 weeks after DPC sensitization. As to treatment: therapeutic diphenylcyclopropenone sensitization with weekly scalp DPC. The authors extracted total RNA from unfractionated whole blood. Each CDR3 protein gets one entry after TCRdb re-called the RACE reads with MiXCR. This sample has roughly 50,000 distinct CDR3 sequences, with around 10% found just once. The V gene is TRBV29-1, the J gene TRBJ2-5, with TRBD2 matching 8 bases. Sequencing used whole blood, obtained in connection with sensitization to the hapten diphenylcyclopropenone (DPC). The receptor comes from a middle-aged woman with alopecia areata. Some clones in this sample may be carry-over from other donors' samples. Here the CDR3 DNA reads TGCAGCGCCGAAGCGGGAGCGGGGGAGACCCAGTACTTC. Translated: CSAEAGAGETQYF.